Presented here are 9 T cell receptor beta chains from one specimen sequenced in a study of Ad26.COV2.S vaccination and SARS-CoV-2 variants. Assay used: immunoSEQ multiplex PCR; TCRdb lists only in-frame clones, some missing. The table records 200,000 to 300,000 clones, roughly 85% of them present only once. Noted treatment: roughly 18 received Ad26.COV2.S at low or high dose, single or two shots; 5 received placebo; per-sample allocation not given. Repertoires come from day 63 after the first vaccine or placebo injection. The sample consisted of peripheral blood, taken in a trial of Ad26.COV2.S vaccine versus placebo. These receptors originate from a person aged 18-65 years who received the Ad26.COV2.S COVID-19 vaccine or a placebo.

The chain is built from TRBV18 and TRBJ2-1; D uncertain. This CDR3 has 13 amino acids. Trimming took 2 bases from V and 6 from J, leaving 8 bases between them. Looked up from germline, CDR1 is KGHSH and CDR2 is LQKENI. The CDR3 spells CASSPGRVNEQFF. In DNA form, the CDR3 reads TGTGCCAGCTCACCAGGGCGAGTCAATGAGCAGTTCTTC.

J is TRBJ2-1 and V is TRBV10-2, with TRBD2 matching over 10 bases. This CDR3 spans 14 amino acids. Looked up from germline, CDR1 is WSHSY and CDR2 is SAAADI. Germline trimming cut 7 bases from V and 8 bases from J; bases unmatched to any gene: 8. For the CDR3, the DNA is TGCGCCAGCACTATAACTAGCGGGGATCATGAGCAGTTCTTC. Residues: CASTITSGDHEQFF.

The chain carries TRBV6-1 and TRBJ1-1; tentative D call: TRBD1 (6 bases). The CDR3 consists of 18 residues. CDR1 is MNHNS, CDR2 SASEGT, per germline. Trimming took 3 bases from V and 0 from J, leaving 20 bases between them. CDR3 DNA: TGTGCCAGCAGTGATCCCCGGGACACAACACGGATGAACACTGAAGCTTTCTTT. Residues: CASSDPRDTTRMNTEAFF.

Points on this clone: Other DNA sequences in this sample translate to the same CDR3. J is TRBJ1-1 and V is TRBV6-2 or TRBV6-3; D is unresolved. From germline, CDR1 is MNHEY and CDR2 SVGEGT. Trimming left V 0 bases short and J 1 base short, with 6 bases between. The length of the CDR3 is 14 residues. The CDR3 nucleotides are TGTGCCAGCAGTTACTCGCTAGGGAACACTGAAGCTTTCTTT. It specifies CASSYSLGNTEAFF.

This chain joins TRBV6-2 or TRBV6-3 and TRBJ1-1; D remains unclear. The CDR3 extends over 14 amino acids. CDR1 MNHEY and CDR2 SVGEGT come from the germline V gene. With 5 bases removed from V and 4 bases from J, the gap between germline ends came to 14 bases. CDR3 region: CASSDFRGSTEAFF. The CDR3 DNA reads as TGTGCCAGCAGTGATTTTCGAGGGTCCACTGAAGCTTTCTTT.

This clone occurred once. V and J are TRBV2 and TRBJ2-7, with 14 positions matching TRBD2. With 8 bases clipped from V and 2 bases from J, the junction kept 11 bases outside the gene matches. CDR1 SNHLY and CDR2 FYNNEI come from the germline V gene. CDR3 length: 17 amino acids. The CDR3 nucleotides read TGTGCCAGCGCAACGGGACTAGCGGGAGTAAGGCCCTACGAGCAGTACGTC. It is translated as CASATGLAGVRPYEQYV.

This rearrangement joins TRBV4-1 to TRBJ1-4, with D perhaps matching TRBD1 (6 bases). Germline CDR1 and CDR2: MGHRA and YSYEKL. This CDR3 spans 15 amino acids. Trimming removed 2 bases at V and 7 bases at J, with 14 bases between. DNA for the CDR3: TGCGCCAGCAGCCAAATTCAGGGGTTGGGTGAAAAACTGTTTTTT. The encoded protein is CASSQIQGLGEKLFF.

The chain joins TRBV3-1 (or the pseudogene TRBV3-2) to TRBJ2-2; 13 bases agree with TRBD2. The CDR3 length is 16 residues. CDR1 is LGHDT and CDR2 is YNNKEL in the germline V gene (reference sequence). V lost 6 bases and J lost 6; bases outside the gene matches: 7. The DNA for the CDR3 is TGTGCCAGCAGACTAACTAGCGGGGGGGCCCCCGGGGAGCTGTTTTTT. Translated, it gives CASRLTSGGAPGELFF.

V gene TRBV5-1 combines with J gene TRBJ2-1; TRBD1 matches at 8 bases. V lost 6 bases to trimming and J lost 9 bases; unmatched junction nucleotides: 23. This CDR3 spans 18 amino acids. Germline CDR1 is SGHRS and CDR2 is YFSETQ. CDR3 sequence reads: CASTRTYLQGASWGEQFF. CDR3 DNA: TGCGCCAGCACCCGAACCTACCTCCAGGGGGCTAGTTGGGGTGAGCAGTTCTTC.